Shown below are 3 T cell receptor beta chains from a single sample sequenced in a study of blood T cell repertoires in COVID-19. Profiling relied on immunoSEQ multiplex PCR, and the TCRdb table lists in-frame clones only, not all of them. The data show about 90,000 clones, around 93% seen once. Input material: peripheral blood. Receptor source: a human donor with active COVID-19. The donor label of this sample is uncertain.

This clone was seen more than once but under ten times. The chain uses TRBV6-5 and TRBJ1-5, with 7 bases that match TRBD1. The germline V gene encodes CDR1 MNHEY and CDR2 SVGAGI. The CDR3 totals 13 residues. The junction had 4 bases not matched to a gene; V was cut back by 6 bases and J by 5 bases. CDR3 nucleotides: TGTGCCAGCAGACGAGGGGGCGATCAGCCCCAGCATTTT. Protein: CASRRGGDQPQHF.

This clone is a singleton in its sample. V gene TRBV4-3 combines with J gene TRBJ2-2, with D possibly TRBD2 on 7 matching bases. V lost 5 bases, J lost 0 bases, and 13 bases lay in between. The CDR3 runs 16 residues. Germline V gene sequence: CDR1 LGHNA, CDR2 YSLEER. The CDR3 region is CASSEAGAANTGELFF. CDR3 nucleotide sequence: TGCGCCAGCAGCGAGGCGGGGGCCGCGAACACCGGGGAGCTGTTTTTT.

The rearrangement links TRBV7-9 to TRBJ1-1, with D possibly being TRBD1 (6 bases). V lost 5 bases to trimming and J lost 1 base, with 17 bases between them. The CDR3 loop spans 16 amino acids. Germline V gene data show CDR1 as SEHNR and CDR2 as FQNEAQ (reference sequence). The CDR3 region has the DNA TGTGCCAGCAGCACTACAGGGACGCAGGCGAACACTGAAGCTTTCTTT. Its protein product is CASSTTGTQANTEAFF.